This T cell receptor (beta chain) stems from a study of CD8 T cells in Susac syndrome. From blood CD8+ and CD4+ T cells, the TCR beta chain was sequenced. The multiple sclerosis control cohort comprised treatment-naive individuals presenting with stable or active relapsing-remitting disease. In contrast to the negatively isolated CD8+ and CD4+ T cells, TEMRA cells were FACS-enriched. The CDR3 sequence is 15 residues long. CDR1 and CDR2 from the germline V gene are KGHSH and LQKENI. Trimming left V 3 bases short and J 2 bases short, with 13 bases between. An amount of RNA that ranged from roughly 0.45 to 1 ug was reverse transcribed with random hexamers. A single record per CDR3 protein comes from TCRdb applying MiXCR to the immunoSEQ multiplex PCR reads. The sample holds about 300,000 distinct CDR3 sequences, approximately 91% seen once.

V usage is TRBV18 and J usage is TRBJ1-2, with D hard to call. The sequenced material came from CD8+ T cells from PBMCs. This receptor was identified in a human donor with multiple sclerosis. The CDR3 reads CASSPPIQSNYGYTF. CDR3 in DNA: TGTGCCAGCTCACCTCCGATCCAAAGCAACTATGGCTACACCTTC.